The 21 T cell receptor beta chains below all came from one sample that was sequenced in a study of cytomegalovirus exposure and HLA in healthy donors. PCR involved 60 Vbeta and 13 Jbeta primers. Profiled with immunoSEQ multiplex PCR; TCRdb holds only in-frame clones, not every one. This table holds 110,000 to 150,000 clones. Sample: PBMCs. The receptor set was obtained from a young woman in good health and CMV-seronegative.

The chain is built from TRBV23-1 and TRBJ1-4; 8 bases are shared with TRBD1. TRBV23-1 is sorted into the ORF group, with uncertain function. The junction had 1 base not matched to a gene; V was cut back by 0 bases and J by 4 bases. The CDR3 has 15 residues. This chain's CDR3 is CASSQSGQGNEKLFF. In DNA, the CDR3 is TGCGCCAGCAGTCAATCAGGACAGGGTAATGAAAAACTGTTTTTT.

The chain couples TRBV6-1 to TRBJ2-1; D might be TRBD2 (6 bases). Per germline, CDR1 MNHNS and CDR2 SASEGT. The CDR3 is 15 residues long. V lost 1 base, J lost 9 bases, and 16 bases lay in between. Here the CDR3 reads CASSEGRSGVGEQFF. CDR3 DNA sequence: TGTGCCAGCAGTGAAGGGCGGTCGGGGGTTGGTGAGCAGTTCTTC.

J is TRBJ2-1 and V is TRBV11-3, with 13 positions matching TRBD2. CDR1 and CDR2 (germline): SGHNT, YENEEA. The CDR3 is 15 residues long. J lost 8 bases, V lost 4 bases, and 5 bases had no gene match. In nucleotides, the CDR3 is TGTGCCAGCAGCTCTAGGACTAGCGGGAGCTATGAGCAGTTCTTC. As protein: CASSSRTSGSYEQFF.

The chain employs TRBV4-3 and TRBJ2-2; TRBD2 might be the D (6 bases). The CDR3 loop spans 16 amino acids. CDR1 LGHNA and CDR2 YSLEER come from the germline V gene. V was cut by 0 bases and J by 3 bases, with 11 bases left in between. CDR3 in DNA: TGCGCCAGCAGCCAAGATCTTCGGGAGTACACCGGGGAGCTGTTTTTT. It translates to CASSQDLREYTGELFF.

This chain links TRBV7-2 with TRBJ2-1; D remains unclear. With 5 bases removed from V and 0 bases from J, the gap between germline ends came to 11 bases. In germline, CDR1 is SGHTA, CDR2 FQGNSA. The length of the CDR3 is 15 residues. The CDR3 region has the DNA TGTGCCAGCAGCCCGTATCTCAGCTCCTACAATGAGCAGTTCTTC. Protein product: CASSPYLSSYNEQFF.

Turning to this clone: One end of the junction is discordant with germline, which a read error may explain. The genes are TRBV5-1 and TRBJ1-2; maybe TRBD1 (6 bases). The germline V gene has CDR1 SGHRS and CDR2 YFSETQ. This CDR3 region has 14 residues. The CDR3 loop is CASRLGTTNYGYTF. The CDR3 nucleotides are TGCGCCAGCAGGTTGGGGACAACTAACTATGGCTACACCTTC.

The chain is built from TRBV7-9 and TRBJ1-2; a weak D match, TRBD1 (6 bases). Germline V lookup: CDR1 SEHNR, CDR2 FQNEAQ (reference sequence). This CDR3 is 13 amino acids long. Trimming took 4 bases from V and 4 from J, leaving 10 bases between them. CDR3 protein: CASSSTGSYGYTF. DNA for the CDR3: TGTGCCAGCAGCTCCACAGGGTCCTATGGCTACACCTTC.

The genes are TRBV27 and TRBJ1-5, with unresolved D. There are 13 residues in the CDR3. Trimming took 6 bases from V and 6 from J, leaving 12 bases between them. Per germline, CDR1 MNHEY and CDR2 SMNVEV (reference sequence). The CDR3 sequence is CASSYMIGQPQHF. The CDR3 nucleotides are TGTGCCAGCAGCTATATGATCGGTCAGCCCCAGCATTTT.

The chain couples TRBV6-1 to TRBJ1-2, with 7 bases that match TRBD1. The CDR3 extends over 13 amino acids. J gave up 5 bases and V 3 bases, and 3 bases lay outside the gene matches. Germline CDR1 MNHNS, CDR2 SASEGT. CDR3 DNA: TGTGCCAGCAGTGAGAGGGGACAGTATGGCTACACCTTC. It translates to CASSERGQYGYTF.

The V and J genes are TRBV4-1 and TRBJ2-3; D is unresolved. Germline V gene sequence: CDR1 MGHRA, CDR2 YSYEKL. This CDR3 region has 13 residues. The V end was cut by 1 base, the J end by 3 bases, with 5 bases between. CDR3 DNA sequence: TGCGCCAGCAGCCAAGCTTATACAGATACGCAGTATTTT. Translated: CASSQAYTDTQYF.

The CDR3 spells CASSSGGTGRNYGYTF. The CDR3, as DNA: TGTGCCAGCAGCTCCGGCGGGACAGGGAGAAACTATGGCTACACCTTC. The chain uses TRBV7-2 and TRBJ1-2; TRBD1 matches 9 bases. CDR3 size: 16 residues. Germline V CDR1 and CDR2: SGHTA, FQGNSA. The J segment lost 2 bases and the V segment lost 4 bases, leaving 8 bases of the junction unmatched.

The CDR3 protein is CASSPSIPGLAGSTDTQYF. The CDR3 bases are TGTGCCAGCTCACCATCTATACCGGGACTAGCGGGGTCCACAGATACGCAGTATTTT. The V call is TRBV18, the J call TRBJ2-3, with 13 bases matching TRBD2. Germline V gene sequence: CDR1 KGHSH, CDR2 LQKENI. J was trimmed by 2 bases and V by 2 bases; bases with no gene match: 10. CDR3 length: 19 residues.

V and J are TRBV9 and TRBJ2-7, with a tentative D call TRBD1 (6 bases). Trimming took 4 bases from V and 0 from J, leaving 11 bases between them. CDR1 and CDR2 (germline): SGDLS, YYNGEE. The CDR3 contains 14 residues. The CDR3 nucleotides are TGTGCCAGCAGCCTCGGGACAAACTCCTACGAGCAGTACTTC. Its translation is CASSLGTNSYEQYF.

The J gene is TRBJ2-7, the V gene TRBV19; TRBD1 might be the D (5 bases). Germline V lookup: CDR1 LNHDA, CDR2 SQIVND (reference sequence). V was trimmed by 2 bases and J by 0 bases, leaving 20 bases between them. There are 18 residues in the CDR3. CDR3 residues: CASSIKGWETSDSYEQYF. For the CDR3, the DNA is TGTGCCAGTAGTATAAAGGGGTGGGAAACCTCTGACTCCTACGAGCAGTACTTC. Combining the CDR3 with reference TRBV19 and TRBJ2-7 gives the whole variable domain DGGITQSPKYLFRKEGQNVTLSCEQNLNHDAMYWYRQDPGQGLRLIYYSQIVNDFQKGDIAEGYSVSREKKESFPLTVTSAQKNPTAFYLCASSIKGWETSDSYEQYFGPGTRLTVT.

The genes are TRBV5-1 and TRBJ2-5; TRBD2 matches 10 bases. This CDR3 is built from 15 residues. Per the germline V gene, CDR1 is SGHRS and CDR2 is YFSETQ. Trimming took 4 bases from V and 0 from J; bases not matched to a gene: 3. The DNA of the CDR3 is TGCGCCAGCAGCCGAGGACTAGCGGACCAAGAGACCCAGTACTTC. It specifies CASSRGLADQETQYF.

The V call is TRBV9, the J call TRBJ2-5; 9 nucleotides line up with TRBD2. Germline assignment: CDR1 SGDLS and CDR2 YYNGEE. Trimming removed 0 bases from V and 4 bases from J; junction bases left unmatched: 10. The CDR3 has 17 amino acids. Here the CDR3 reads CASSVGSSGDVGETQYF. In DNA, the CDR3 is TGTGCCAGCAGCGTAGGATCTAGCGGGGACGTTGGAGAGACCCAGTACTTC.

Comments on this clone: A read error may produce the germline difference seen at one junction end. The J gene is TRBJ2-5, the V gene TRBV10-3, with 7 nucleotides matching TRBD1. Germline V gene lookup returns CDR1 ENHRY and CDR2 SYGVKD. The CDR3 runs 15 residues. The DNA of the CDR3 is TGTGCCATCAGTGAGTCCCGGACAGGACAAGAGGCCCAGTACTTC. This codes for CAISESRTGQEAQYF.

The chain joins TRBV2 to TRBJ2-2; D uncertain. Germline V gene lookup returns CDR1 SNHLY and CDR2 FYNNEI. The CDR3 spans 14 residues. Between the trimmed V and J ends, which lost 4 bases and 1 base, there was a span of 7 bases. The CDR3 spells CASSVGRNTGELFF. As DNA, the CDR3 is TGTGCCAGCAGTGTTGGTAGGAACACCGGGGAGCTGTTTTTT.

V gene TRBV11-3 combines with J gene TRBJ2-1, with 7 positions matching TRBD2. The CDR3 is 16 residues long. Germline V gene lookup returns CDR1 SGHNT and CDR2 YENEEA. With 5 bases clipped from V and 1 base from J, the junction kept 8 bases outside the gene matches. In DNA form, the CDR3 reads TGTGCCAGCAGCCCCGGGGGGTCAGGGTCCTACAATGAGCAGTTCTTC. Its translation: CASSPGGSGSYNEQFF. Based on the CDR3 plus reference TRBV11-3 and TRBJ2-1, the full variable domain is EAGVVQSPRYKIIEKKQPVAFWCNPISGHNTLYWYLQNLGQGPELLIRYENEEAVDDSQLPKDRFSAERLKGVDSTLKIQPAELGDSAVYLCASSPGGSGSYNEQFFGPGTRLTVL.

The V gene is TRBV7-2, the J gene TRBJ1-2, with 8 bases that match TRBD1. This CDR3 comprises 16 residues. V gave up 1 base and J gave up 0 bases; unmatched junction bases: 4. Germline CDR1 is SGHTA and CDR2 is FQGNSA. The CDR3 DNA sequence: TGTGCCAGCAGCTTAGGGACAGGGTTCCCTAACTATGGCTACACCTTC. Translating gives CASSLGTGFPNYGYTF.

This chain uses TRBV7-2 with TRBJ1-2; D not resolved. Germline loops: CDR1 SGHTA, CDR2 FQGNSA. This CDR3 region has 15 residues. V lost 1 base, J lost 7 bases, and 16 bases lay in between. The CDR3: CASSLDRSRFGGYTF. DNA of the CDR3: TGTGCCAGCAGCTTAGATCGCTCTAGGTTCGGTGGCTACACCTTC.